This T cell receptor beta chain was sequenced in a study of blood T cell repertoires in COVID-19. The germline gives CDR1 SGHRS, CDR2 YFSETQ. The ends lost 0 bases at V and 2 bases at J; junction bases unmatched: 1. CDR3 size: 14 residues. This clone was recorded once. The same CDR3 also results from other DNA sequences found in this sample. Source study methods: Reference gene primer amplification in the assay estimated nucleated cell counts. Measured with immunoSEQ multiplex PCR; TCRdb has only the in-frame clones, and not every one. V, J and clone size reflect that table, while D and trimming were determined from the DNA. The data hold about 360,000 clones, with roughly 87% observed a single time.

The rearrangement uses TRBV5-1 and TRBJ2-5, with 7 positions matching TRBD2. The sequence derives from a woman aged 40 to 50 with acute COVID-19. Material: PBMCs or T cells enriched from blood (not recorded which). The CDR3 DNA reads as TGCGCCAGCAGCTTGGCCGGGGGGCAAGAGACCCAGTACTTC. This translates into CASSLAGGQETQYF.